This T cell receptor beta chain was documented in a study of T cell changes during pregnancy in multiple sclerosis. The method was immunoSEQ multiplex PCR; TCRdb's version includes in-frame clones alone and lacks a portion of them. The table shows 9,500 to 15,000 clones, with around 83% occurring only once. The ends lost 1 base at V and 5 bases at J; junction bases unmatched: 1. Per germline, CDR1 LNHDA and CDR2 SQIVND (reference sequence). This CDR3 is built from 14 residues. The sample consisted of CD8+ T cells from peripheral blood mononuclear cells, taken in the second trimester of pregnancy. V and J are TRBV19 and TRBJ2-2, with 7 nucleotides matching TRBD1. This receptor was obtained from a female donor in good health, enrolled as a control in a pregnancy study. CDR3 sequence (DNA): TGTGCCAGTAGTATAGCGACAGGGACCGGGGAGCTGTTTTTT. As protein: CASSIATGTGELFF.